In this sample, the clone carrying this TCR beta chain turned up a few times. What it recognizes is unknown. This entry is derived from a study of blood T cells in healthy people across ages. Whole-study results and caveats: Since the PBMCs were unsorted, naive and antigen-experienced cells could not be conclusively compared. A strong correlation was found between TCR beta diversity and the percentage of naive T cells. Versus aged donors, long-lived donors had higher diversity and more naive CD4+ cells.

A sample-barcoded 5' primer and a J-beta primer mix were used in a second PCR of roughly 7 to 11 cycles. One entry per CDR3 protein results from TCRdb running MiXCR on the 5' RACE reads. In the table there are roughly 500,000 distinct CDR3 sequences, roughly a quarter of which are singletons. Every donor contributed roughly 10 milliliters of peripheral blood by blood draw. Germline V CDR1 and CDR2: SGHTA, FQGNSA. After removal of 4 bases from V and 4 bases from J, the junction contained 8 bases not matched to a gene. This CDR3 contains 16 residues. The gene calls are TRBV7-2 and TRBJ1-3; TRBD1 aligns across 9 bases. Sample: blood. The origin of this receptor is a woman aged 65 to 85 in good health. CDR3 coding DNA: TGTGCCAGCAGCTCGTCCCGGGACAGGGCAGGAAACACCATATATTTT. It is translated as CASSSSRDRAGNTIYF.